The source of this T cell receptor beta chain is a study of CD8 T cells in Susac syndrome. Random hexamers served to reverse transcribe roughly 0.45 to 1 ug RNA. Across 54 Vbeta and 13 Jbeta, TCR beta CDR3 was amplified with immunoSEQ multiplex PCR. TCRdb fed the immunoSEQ multiplex PCR reads into MiXCR, producing one record per CDR3 protein. The data hold 120,000 or so distinct CDR3 sequences, with roughly 96% observed a single time. The sequenced target, TCR beta, came from blood CD8+ and CD4+ T cells. While serving as controls, healthy donors were matched for age and sex. TEMRA cells were FACS-enriched, with CD8+ and CD4+ T cells isolated negatively. With 0 bases removed from V and 1 base from J, the gap between germline ends came to 10 bases. This CDR3 spans 15 amino acids. Looked up from germline, CDR1 is MGHRA and CDR2 is YSYEKL.

This sequence was found in a human donor in good health. The sequenced sample was CD4+ T cells from PBMCs. This chain links TRBV4-1 with TRBJ2-7, with D unresolved. CDR3 region: CASSQDGLSSYEQYF. The CDR3 nucleotides read TGCGCCAGCAGCCAAGACGGGCTCTCATCCTACGAGCAGTACTTC.